The source of this T cell receptor (beta chain) is a study of blood T cells in healthy people across ages. This clonotype was detected a few times. Its matching antigen is unknown. CDR1 is SGHTA, CDR2 FQGNSA, per germline. The CDR3 has 17 amino acids. The V segment lost 5 bases and the J segment 4 bases; nucleotides outside the gene matches: 11. Combining a sample-barcoded 5' primer with a J-beta primer mix, a second PCR ran for about 7 to 12 cycles. Tags on each cDNA molecule came from a template-switch adaptor with 12 random nucleotides. Each CDR3 protein is one row after TCRdb ran MiXCR on the 5' RACE reads. The data contain about 800,000 distinct CDR3 sequences, 20% to 30% of them seen just once; the ten biggest clones take up roughly 3.5%. Points from the study as a whole: Per-million-T-cell TCR beta diversity fell roughly linearly with age.

Each donor gave ten milliliters of peripheral blood. These data also formed part of another study, on T cells of mothers and their children. That publication notes: When the second PCR was run, its M1S primer added sample barcodes and 2-4 random nucleotides.

This sequence was found in a boy aged 5 to 17 in good health. Sequencing was performed on blood. The V gene is TRBV7-2, the J gene TRBJ2-3, with TRBD2 matching 11 bases. The CDR3 spells CASSVTLLAGVPDTQYF. The CDR3 coding sequence is TGTGCCAGCAGCGTAACCTTACTAGCGGGGGTCCCAGATACGCAGTATTTT.